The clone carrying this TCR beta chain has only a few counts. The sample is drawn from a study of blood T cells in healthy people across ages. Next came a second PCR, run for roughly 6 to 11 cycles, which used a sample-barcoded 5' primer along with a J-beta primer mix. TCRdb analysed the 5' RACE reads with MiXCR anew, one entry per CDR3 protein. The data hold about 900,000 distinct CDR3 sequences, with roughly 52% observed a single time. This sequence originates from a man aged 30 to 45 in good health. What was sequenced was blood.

CDR3 region: CASSLGVGTSGLGQYF. The CDR3 region has the DNA TGTGCCAGCAGCTTAGGGGTCGGGACTAGCGGCCTAGGGCAGTACTTC. This chain joins TRBV7-2 and TRBJ2-5; 11 bases are a match to TRBD2. The germline gives CDR1 SGHTA, CDR2 FQGNSA. This CDR3 is 16 amino acids long. J lost 11 bases, V lost 1 base, and 12 bases had no gene match.